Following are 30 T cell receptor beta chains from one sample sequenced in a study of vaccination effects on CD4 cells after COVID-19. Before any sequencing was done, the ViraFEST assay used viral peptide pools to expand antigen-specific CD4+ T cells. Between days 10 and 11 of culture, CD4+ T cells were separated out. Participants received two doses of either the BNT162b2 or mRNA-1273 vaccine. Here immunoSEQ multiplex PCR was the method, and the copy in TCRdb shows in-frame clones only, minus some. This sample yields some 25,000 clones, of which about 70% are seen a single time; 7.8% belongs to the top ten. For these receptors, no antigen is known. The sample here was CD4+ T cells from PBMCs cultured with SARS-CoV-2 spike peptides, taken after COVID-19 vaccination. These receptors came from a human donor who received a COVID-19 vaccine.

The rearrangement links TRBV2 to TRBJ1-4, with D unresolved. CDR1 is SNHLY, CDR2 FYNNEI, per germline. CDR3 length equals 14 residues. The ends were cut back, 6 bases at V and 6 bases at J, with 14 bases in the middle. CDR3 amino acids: CASRDVGIDEKLFF. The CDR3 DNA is TGTGCCAGCAGAGACGTAGGTATTGATGAAAAACTGTTTTTT.

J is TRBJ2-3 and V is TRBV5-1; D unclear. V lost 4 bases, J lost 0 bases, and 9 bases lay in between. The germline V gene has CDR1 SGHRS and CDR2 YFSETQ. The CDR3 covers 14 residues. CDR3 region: CASSHDPSTDTQYF. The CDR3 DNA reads TGCGCCAGCAGCCACGACCCTAGCACAGATACGCAGTATTTT.

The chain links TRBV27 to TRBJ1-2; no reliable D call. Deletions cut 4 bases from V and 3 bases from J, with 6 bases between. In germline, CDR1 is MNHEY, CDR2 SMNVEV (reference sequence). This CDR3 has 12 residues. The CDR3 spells CASSSGYYGYTF. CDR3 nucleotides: TGTGCCAGCAGTTCCGGGTACTATGGCTACACCTTC.

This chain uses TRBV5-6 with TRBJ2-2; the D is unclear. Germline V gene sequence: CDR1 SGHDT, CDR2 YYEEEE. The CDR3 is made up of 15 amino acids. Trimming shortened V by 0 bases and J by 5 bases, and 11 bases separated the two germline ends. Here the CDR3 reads CASSLESGWTGELFF. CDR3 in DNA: TGTGCCAGCAGCTTGGAATCTGGATGGACCGGGGAGCTGTTTTTT.

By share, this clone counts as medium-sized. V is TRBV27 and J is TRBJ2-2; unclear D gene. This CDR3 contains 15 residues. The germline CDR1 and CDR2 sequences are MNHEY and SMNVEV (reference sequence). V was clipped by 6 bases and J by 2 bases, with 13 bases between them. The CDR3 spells CASSPRRVNTGELFF. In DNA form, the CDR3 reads TGTGCCAGCAGCCCCCGTAGGGTTAACACCGGGGAGCTGTTTTTT.

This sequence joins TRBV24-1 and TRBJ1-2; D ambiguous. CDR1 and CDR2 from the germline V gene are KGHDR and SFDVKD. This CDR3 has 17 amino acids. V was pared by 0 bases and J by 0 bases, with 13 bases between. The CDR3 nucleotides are TGTGCCACCAGTGATTTGTTTCGGGAATTAGCTAACTATGGCTACACCTTC. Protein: CATSDLFRELANYGYTF.

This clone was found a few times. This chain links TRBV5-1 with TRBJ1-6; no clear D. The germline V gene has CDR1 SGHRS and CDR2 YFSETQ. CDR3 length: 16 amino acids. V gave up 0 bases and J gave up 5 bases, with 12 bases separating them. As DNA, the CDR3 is TGCGCCAGCAGCTTGGCGGGAGGAGGTAATAATTCACCCCTCCACTTT. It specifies CASSLAGGGNNSPLHF.

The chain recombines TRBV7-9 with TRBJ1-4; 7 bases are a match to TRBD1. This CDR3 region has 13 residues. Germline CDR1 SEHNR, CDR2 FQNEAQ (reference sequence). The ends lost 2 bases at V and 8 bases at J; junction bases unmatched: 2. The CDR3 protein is CASSLPTGEKLFF. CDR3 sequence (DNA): TGTGCCAGCAGCTTACCGACAGGGGAAAAACTGTTTTTT.

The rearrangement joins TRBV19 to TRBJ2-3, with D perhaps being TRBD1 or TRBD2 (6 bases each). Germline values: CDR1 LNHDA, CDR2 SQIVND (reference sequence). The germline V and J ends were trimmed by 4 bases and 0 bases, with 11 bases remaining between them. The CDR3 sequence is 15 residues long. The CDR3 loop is CASSNLGGSTDTQYF. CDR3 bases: TGTGCCAGTAGTAATTTGGGGGGCAGCACAGATACGCAGTATTTT.

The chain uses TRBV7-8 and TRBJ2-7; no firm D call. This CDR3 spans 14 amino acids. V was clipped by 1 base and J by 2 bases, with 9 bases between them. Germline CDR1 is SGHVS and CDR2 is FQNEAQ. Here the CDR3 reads CASSLEAATYEQYF. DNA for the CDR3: TGTGCCAGCAGCTTAGAGGCAGCCACCTACGAGCAGTACTTC.

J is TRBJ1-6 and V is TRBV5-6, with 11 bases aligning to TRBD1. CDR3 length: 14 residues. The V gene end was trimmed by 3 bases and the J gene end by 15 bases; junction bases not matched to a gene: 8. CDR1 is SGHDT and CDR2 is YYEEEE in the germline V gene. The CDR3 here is CASSSRTGGWLLHF. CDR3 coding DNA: TGTGCCAGCAGCTCGAGGACAGGGGGCTGGCTCCTCCACTTT.

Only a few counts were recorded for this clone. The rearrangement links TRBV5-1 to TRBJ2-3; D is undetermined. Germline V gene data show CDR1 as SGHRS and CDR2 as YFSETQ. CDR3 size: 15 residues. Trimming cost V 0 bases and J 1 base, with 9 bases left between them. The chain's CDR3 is CASSLDEPRTDTQYF. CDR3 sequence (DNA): TGCGCCAGCAGCTTGGACGAGCCACGCACAGATACGCAGTATTTT.

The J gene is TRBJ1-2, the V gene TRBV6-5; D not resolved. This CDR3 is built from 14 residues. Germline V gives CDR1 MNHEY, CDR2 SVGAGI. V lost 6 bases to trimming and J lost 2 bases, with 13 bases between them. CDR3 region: CASRYGEGNYGYTF. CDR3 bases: TGTGCCAGCAGATACGGGGAGGGAAACTATGGCTACACCTTC.

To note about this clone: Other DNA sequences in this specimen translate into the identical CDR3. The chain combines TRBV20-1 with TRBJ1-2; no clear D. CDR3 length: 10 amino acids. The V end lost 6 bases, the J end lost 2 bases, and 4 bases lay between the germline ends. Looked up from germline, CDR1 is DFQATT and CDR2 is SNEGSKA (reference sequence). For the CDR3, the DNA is TGCAGTGCAACGAACTATGGCTACACCTTC. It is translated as CSATNYGYTF.

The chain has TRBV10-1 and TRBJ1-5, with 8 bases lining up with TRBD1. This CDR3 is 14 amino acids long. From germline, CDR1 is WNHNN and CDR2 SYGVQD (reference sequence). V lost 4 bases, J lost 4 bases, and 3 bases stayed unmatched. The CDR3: CASSGTGGNQPQHF. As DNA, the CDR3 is TGCGCCAGCAGTGGAACAGGGGGGAATCAGCCCCAGCATTTT.

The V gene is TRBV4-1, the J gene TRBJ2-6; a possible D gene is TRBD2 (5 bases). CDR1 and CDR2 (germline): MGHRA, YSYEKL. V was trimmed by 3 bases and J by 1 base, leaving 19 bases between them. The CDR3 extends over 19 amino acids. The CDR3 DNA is TGCGCCAGCAGCCAGTCGCCGGGCCTGGGCGGGTCTGGGGCCAACGTCCTGACTTTC. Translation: CASSQSPGLGGSGANVLTF.

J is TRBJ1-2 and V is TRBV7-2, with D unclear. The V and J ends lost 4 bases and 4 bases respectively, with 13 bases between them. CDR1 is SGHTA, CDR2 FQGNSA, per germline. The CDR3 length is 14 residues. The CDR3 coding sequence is TGTGCCAGCAGCTCCTATCAGCGTTCCTATGGCTACACCTTC. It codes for CASSSYQRSYGYTF.

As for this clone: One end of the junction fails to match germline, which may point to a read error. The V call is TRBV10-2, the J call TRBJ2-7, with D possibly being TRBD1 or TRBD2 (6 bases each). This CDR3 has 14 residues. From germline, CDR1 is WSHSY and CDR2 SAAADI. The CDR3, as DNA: TGCGCCAGCAATGAGGGGGGCTCCTTCTACGAGCAGTACTTC. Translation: CASNEGGSFYEQYF.

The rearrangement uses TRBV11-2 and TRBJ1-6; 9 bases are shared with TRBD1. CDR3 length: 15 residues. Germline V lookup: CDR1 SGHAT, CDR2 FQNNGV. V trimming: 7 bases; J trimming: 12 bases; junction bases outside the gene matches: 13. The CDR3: CASTPSGTGLGPLHF. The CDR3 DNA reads TGTGCCAGCACCCCCTCTGGGACAGGGTTAGGACCCCTCCACTTT.

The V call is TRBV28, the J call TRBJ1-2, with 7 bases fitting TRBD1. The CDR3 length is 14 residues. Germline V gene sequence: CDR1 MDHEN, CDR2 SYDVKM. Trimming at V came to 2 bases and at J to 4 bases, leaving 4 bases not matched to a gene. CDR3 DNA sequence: TGTGCCAGCAGTTTAGGGGACAGAACCTATGGCTACACCTTC. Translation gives CASSLGDRTYGYTF.

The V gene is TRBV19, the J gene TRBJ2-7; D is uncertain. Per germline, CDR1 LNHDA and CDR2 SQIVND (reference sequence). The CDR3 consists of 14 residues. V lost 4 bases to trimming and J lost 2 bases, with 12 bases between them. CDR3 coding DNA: TGTGCCAGTAGTAAAGCAGGTAGGGCCTACGAGCAGTACTTC. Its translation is CASSKAGRAYEQYF. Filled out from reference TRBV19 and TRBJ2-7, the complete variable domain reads DGGITQSPKYLFRKEGQNVTLSCEQNLNHDAMYWYRQDPGQGLRLIYYSQIVNDFQKGDIAEGYSVSREKKESFPLTVTSAQKNPTAFYLCASSKAGRAYEQYFGPGTRLTVT.

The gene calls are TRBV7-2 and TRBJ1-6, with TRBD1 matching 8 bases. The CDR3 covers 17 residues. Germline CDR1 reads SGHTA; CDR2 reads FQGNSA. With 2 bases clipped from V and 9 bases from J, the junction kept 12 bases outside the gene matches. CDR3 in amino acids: CASSLFSRGRLGSPLHF. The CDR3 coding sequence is TGTGCCAGCAGCTTATTTTCCAGGGGGCGCCTCGGTTCACCCCTCCACTTT. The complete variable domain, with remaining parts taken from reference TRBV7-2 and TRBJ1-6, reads GAGVSQSPSNKVTEKGKDVELRCDPISGHTALYWYRQSLGQGLEFLIYFQGNSAPDKSGLPSDRFSAERTGGSVSTLTIQRTQQEDSAVYLCASSLFSRGRLGSPLHFGNGTRLTVT.

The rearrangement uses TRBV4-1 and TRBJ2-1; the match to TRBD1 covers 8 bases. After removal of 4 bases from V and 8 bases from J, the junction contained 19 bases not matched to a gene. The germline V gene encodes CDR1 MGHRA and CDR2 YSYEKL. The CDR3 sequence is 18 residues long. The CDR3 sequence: CASSPEDRVRRGSYEQFF. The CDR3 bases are TGCGCCAGCAGCCCCGAGGACAGGGTAAGGAGGGGATCTTATGAGCAGTTCTTC.

The CDR3 is CASSPYNQPQHF. CDR3 DNA: TGTGCCAGCAGCCCTTACAATCAGCCCCAGCATTTT. V and J are TRBV5-8 and TRBJ1-5; no firm D call. The V end lost 4 bases, the J end lost 3 bases, and 5 bases lay between the germline ends. This CDR3 is 12 amino acids long. CDR1 and CDR2 from the germline V gene are SGHTS and YDEGEE.

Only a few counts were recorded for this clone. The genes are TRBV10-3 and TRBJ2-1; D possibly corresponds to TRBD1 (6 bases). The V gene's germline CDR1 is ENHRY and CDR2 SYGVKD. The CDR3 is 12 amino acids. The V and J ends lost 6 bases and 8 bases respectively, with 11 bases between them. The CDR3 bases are TGTGCCATCAGAGAGACAGGCGATGAGCAGTTCTTC. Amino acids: CAIRETGDEQFF.

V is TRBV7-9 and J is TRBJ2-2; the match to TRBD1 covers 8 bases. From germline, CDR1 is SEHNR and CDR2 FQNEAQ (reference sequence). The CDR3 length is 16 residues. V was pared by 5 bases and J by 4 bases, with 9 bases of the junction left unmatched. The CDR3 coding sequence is TGTGCCAGCAGCCGGACGAGACAGGGGAGCACCGGGGAGCTGTTTTTT. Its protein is CASSRTRQGSTGELFF.

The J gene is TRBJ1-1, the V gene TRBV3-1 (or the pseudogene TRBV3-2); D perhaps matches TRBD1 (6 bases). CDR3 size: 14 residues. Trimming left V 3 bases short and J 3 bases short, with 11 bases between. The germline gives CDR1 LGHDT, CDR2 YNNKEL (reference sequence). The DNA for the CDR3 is TGTGCCAGCAGCCACGGGTACAGGGACACTGAAGCTTTCTTT. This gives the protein CASSHGYRDTEAFF.

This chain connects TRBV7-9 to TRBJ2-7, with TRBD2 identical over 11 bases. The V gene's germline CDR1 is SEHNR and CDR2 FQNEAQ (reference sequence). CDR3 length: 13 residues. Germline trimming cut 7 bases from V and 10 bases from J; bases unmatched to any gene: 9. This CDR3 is CASTYGTSGYQYF. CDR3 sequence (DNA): TGTGCCAGCACCTATGGGACTAGCGGTTATCAGTACTTC.

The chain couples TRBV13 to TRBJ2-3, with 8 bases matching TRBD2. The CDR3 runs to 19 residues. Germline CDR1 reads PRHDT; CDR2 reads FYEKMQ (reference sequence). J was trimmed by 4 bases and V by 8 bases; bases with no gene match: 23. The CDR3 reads CASGSRRHKAGVNPDTQYF. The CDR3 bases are TGTGCCAGCGGTTCACGAAGACATAAAGCGGGAGTGAACCCAGATACGCAGTATTTT.

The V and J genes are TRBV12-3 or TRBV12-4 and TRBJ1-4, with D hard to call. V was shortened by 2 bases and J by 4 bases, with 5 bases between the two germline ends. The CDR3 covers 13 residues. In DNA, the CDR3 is TGTGCCAGCAGTTTACAGGTTAATGAAAAACTGTTTTTT. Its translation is CASSLQVNEKLFF.